This is a list of T cell receptor beta chains from one sample in a study of blood T cell repertoires in COVID-19. The data were produced by immunoSEQ multiplex PCR, yet TCRdb's version contains in-frame clones alone and is incomplete. This table holds under 150,000 clones, 84% found once. The material sequenced was PBMCs or T cells enriched from blood (not recorded which). The receptor set was obtained from a man between 35 and 55 years old with acute COVID-19. Each CDR3 is given with its conserved first and last residue. The order of the fields is J gene, D gene, V gene, clone size, CDR3 protein, CDR3 DNA. A D gene is named only where the DNA matches it firmly. Size values are once, few and many counts, or a class for expanded clones, and some rows have none.

J gene: TRBJ1-2; D gene: TRBD1; V gene: TRBV6-5; clone size: .; CDR3 protein: CASSYSGQGADYGYTF; CDR3 DNA: TGTGCCAGCAGTTACTCCGGACAGGGGGCGGACTATGGCTACACCTTC
J gene: TRBJ1-6; D gene: TRBD1; V gene: TRBV19; clone size: .; CDR3 protein: CASSIWDRGRARRYSNSPLHF; CDR3 DNA: TGTGCCAGTAGTATCTGGGACAGGGGGCGTGCCAGACGGTATAGTAATTCACCCCTCCACTTT
J gene: TRBJ1-2; D gene: TRBD1; V gene: TRBV6-5; clone size: .; CDR3 protein: CASSFLIPTGTYGYTF; CDR3 DNA: TGTGCCAGCAGTTTCCTCATCCCGACAGGGACGTATGGCTACACCTTC
J gene: TRBJ2-7; D gene: .; V gene: TRBV19; clone size: .; CDR3 protein: CASSRQDSSYEQYF; CDR3 DNA: TGTGCCAGTAGTCGGCAGGACAGCTCCTACGAGCAGTACTTC
J gene: TRBJ2-5; D gene: .; V gene: TRBV7-6; clone size: .; CDR3 protein: CASSLLDSQETQYF; CDR3 DNA: TGTGCCAGCAGCTTACTGGACAGCCAAGAGACCCAGTACTTC
J gene: TRBJ2-2; D gene: .; V gene: TRBV28; clone size: .; CDR3 protein: CASIERDLINTGELFF; CDR3 DNA: TGTGCCAGCATCGAGAGGGATTTAATTAACACCGGGGAGCTGTTTTTT
J gene: TRBJ2-1; D gene: TRBD2; V gene: TRBV6-5; clone size: .; CDR3 protein: CASSYSRAGGREQFF; CDR3 DNA: TGTGCCAGCAGTTACTCGAGAGCGGGGGGGCGGGAGCAGTTCTTC
J gene: TRBJ1-2; D gene: TRBD1; V gene: TRBV6-5; clone size: .; CDR3 protein: CASRPGGGYGYTF; CDR3 DNA: TGTGCCAGCAGGCCAGGGGGTGGCTATGGCTACACCTTC
J gene: TRBJ2-1; D gene: .; V gene: TRBV7-2; clone size: .; CDR3 protein: CASSVGGGVGEQFF; CDR3 DNA: TGTGCCAGCAGCGTAGGCGGAGGAGTCGGTGAGCAGTTCTTC
J gene: TRBJ2-7; D gene: TRBD1; V gene: TRBV7-8; clone size: few; CDR3 protein: CASSLVARGYEQYF; CDR3 DNA: TGTGCCAGCAGCTTAGTTGCCAGGGGGTACGAGCAGTACTTC
J gene: TRBJ2-1; D gene: .; V gene: TRBV7-6; clone size: .; CDR3 protein: CASSLNRKRFERNEQFF; CDR3 DNA: TGTGCCAGCAGCTTAAATAGGAAGCGGTTTGAGAGGAATGAGCAGTTCTTC
J gene: TRBJ1-6; D gene: .; V gene: TRBV7-8; clone size: .; CDR3 protein: CASSLVGEISPLHF; CDR3 DNA: TGTGCCAGCAGCTTAGTTGGTGAGATTTCACCCCTCCACTTT
J gene: TRBJ2-2; D gene: .; V gene: TRBV2; clone size: .; CDR3 protein: CASRYTGELFF; CDR3 DNA: TGTGCCAGCAGATATACCGGGGAGCTGTTTTTT
J gene: TRBJ2-3; D gene: .; V gene: TRBV6-2/TRBV6-3; clone size: .; CDR3 protein: CASSFTYLLALSTDTQYF; CDR3 DNA: TGTGCCAGCAGTTTCACCTATTTACTAGCTCTTAGCACAGATACGCAGTATTTT
J gene: TRBJ1-4; D gene: .; V gene: TRBV28; clone size: .; CDR3 protein: CASSSPPEREKEKLFF; CDR3 DNA: TGTGCCAGCAGTTCCCCCCCCGAGAGGGAAAAAGAAAAACTGTTTTTT
J gene: TRBJ1-5; D gene: .; V gene: TRBV4-1; clone size: .; CDR3 protein: CASSQDIAGDVVGYSNQPQHF; CDR3 DNA: TGCGCCAGCAGCCAAGACATAGCAGGGGATGTTGTGGGGTATAGCAATCAGCCCCAGCATTTT